The entry that follows covers one T cell receptor beta chain sequence. Unmatched junction bases numbered 5, after V lost 5 bases and J lost 7 bases. The CDR3 sequence is 13 residues long. The germline CDR1 and CDR2 sequences are SGHTA and FQGNSA. Measured with immunoSEQ multiplex PCR; TCRdb has only the in-frame clones, and not every one. This sample has 250,000 to 350,000 clones, with approximately 90% found just once. This entry belongs to a study of blood T cell repertoires in COVID-19. Sequencing input: peripheral blood. This sequence joins TRBV7-2 and TRBJ1-5; 7 nucleotides match TRBD1. The TCR comes from a woman between 25 and 40 years old with active or convalescent COVID-19. The CDR3 loop is CASSDRDGQPQHF. Here the CDR3 DNA reads TGTGCCAGCAGCGACAGGGATGGCCAGCCCCAGCATTTT.